The text below deals with one T cell receptor beta chain. Germline assignment: CDR1 SGHAT and CDR2 FQNNGV. V shed 6 bases, J shed 4 bases, and the junction held 8 bases outside the gene matches. This CDR3 region has 14 residues. This entry belongs to a study of shared clonotypes between healthy human individuals. Some clones are missing from TCRdb's copy, which holds only in-frame ones; the method was immunoSEQ multiplex PCR. Among under 2,500,000 clones listed, 90% to 97% were seen once. The specimen sequenced was naive CD4+ T cells sorted from blood. Indicated subset: CD45RA+ positively selected. The origin of this receptor is a man aged 18 to 29 in good health. The V and J genes are TRBV11-2 and TRBJ1-2, with 7 bases that match TRBD1. This chain's CDR3 is CASSFPGTVYGYTF. Written as DNA, the CDR3 is TGTGCCAGCAGTTTCCCCGGGACAGTCTATGGCTACACCTTC.